This is a list of T cell receptor beta chains from one sample in a study of Graves' ophthalmopathy and Graves' hyperthyroidism. In TCRdb, the multiplex PCR reads were re-called with MiXCR into one record per CDR3 protein. The data show some 370,000 distinct CDR3 sequences, about a sixth seen once. Sequenced input: peripheral blood. The receptors were gathered from an adult woman with stable Graves' hyperthyroidism. Both conserved end residues are part of each CDR3. D genes are given only for firm matches. Clone size is given for some rows only: seen once, a few or many times, or a class if the clone is expanded.

clone size,J gene,D gene,V gene,CDR3 protein,CDR3 DNA
many,TRBJ2-7,NA,TRBV6-2/TRBV6-3,CASSYSSNGRALTYEQYF,TGTGCCAGCAGTTACTCCAGCAACGGCAGGGCTCTAACCTACGAGCAGTACTTC
many,TRBJ1-6,NA,TRBV12-3/TRBV12-4,CASTRKDYNSPLHF,TGTGCCAGCACCCGGAAAGACTATAATTCACCCCTCCACTTT
many,TRBJ2-3,NA,TRBV12-3/TRBV12-4,CASSFDRTVTDTQYF,TGTGCCAGCAGTTTTGACAGGACTGTCACAGATACGCAGTATTTT
NA,TRBJ1-3,TRBD1,TRBV28,CASSLRQGWNTIYF,TGTGCCAGCAGTCTCCGACAGGGGTGGAACACCATATATTTT
NA,TRBJ2-5,NA,TRBV3-1,CASSQWDQETQYF,TGTGCCAGCAGCCAATGGGACCAAGAGACCCAGTACTTC
NA,TRBJ2-7,TRBD2,TRBV4-1,CASSQVIGGRVEQYF,TGCGCCAGCAGCCAAGTAATCGGCGGGAGGGTCGAGCAGTACTTC
many,TRBJ2-7,NA,TRBV3-1,CASSQAGYEQYF,TGTGCCAGCAGCCAAGCGGGGTACGAGCAGTACTTC
few,TRBJ2-7,TRBD2,TRBV20-1,CSARDLQGTSDSYEQYF,TGCAGTGCTAGAGACCTTCAAGGGACTAGCGACTCCTACGAGCAGTACTTC
many,TRBJ2-5,NA,TRBV7-2,CASSRDTSQETQYF,TGTGCCAGCAGCAGGGACACCTCCCAAGAGACCCAGTACTTC
NA,TRBJ2-2,NA,TRBV20-1,CSAYRAGANTGELFF,TGCAGTGCCTACCGGGCAGGGGCGAACACCGGGGAGCTGTTTTTT
many,TRBJ2-7,TRBD1,TRBV6-5,CASSASRDRGVYEQYF,TGTGCCAGCAGCGCCTCCCGGGACAGGGGAGTCTACGAGCAGTACTTC
NA,TRBJ2-2,NA,TRBV30,CAWSSGGWGNTGELFF,TGTGCCTGGAGTTCGGGGGGCTGGGGCAACACCGGGGAGCTGTTTTTT
many,TRBJ2-7,NA,TRBV15,CATSRKGSYEQYF,TGTGCCACCAGCAGGAAGGGATCCTACGAGCAGTACTTC
NA,TRBJ2-5,NA,TRBV7-2,CASSLGTPGLQETQYF,TGTGCCAGCAGCTTAGGGACCCCGGGACTGCAAGAGACCCAGTACTTC
NA,TRBJ1-6,NA,TRBV10-2,CASSIGVDNSPLHF,TGCGCCAGCAGTATCGGGGTTGATAATTCACCCCTCCACTTT
many,TRBJ1-6,NA,TRBV28,CASSSTLGENSPLHF,TGTGCCAGCAGTTCCACCCTTGGGGAGAATTCACCCCTCCACTTT
few,TRBJ1-5,NA,TRBV11-3,CASSLFGQGGVDQPQHF,TGTGCCAGCAGCTTATTTGGACAAGGAGGGGTTGATCAGCCCCAGCATTTT
few,TRBJ2-7,TRBD2,TRBV10-3,CAISDWKSGTSGSNEQYF,TGTGCCATCAGTGATTGGAAATCCGGGACTAGCGGGAGTAACGAGCAGTACTTC
few,TRBJ1-5,NA,TRBV2,CASSGRQDHQPQHF,TGTGCCAGCAGTGGAAGACAGGACCATCAGCCCCAGCATTTT
few,TRBJ2-7,TRBD1,TRBV20-1,CSAKVMTGDRDEQYF,TGCAGTGCTAAAGTCATGACAGGGGACCGTGACGAGCAGTACTTC
many,TRBJ2-4,TRBD1,TRBV28,CASSPPGTGAKNIQYF,TGTGCCAGCAGCCCCCCGGGGACAGGGGCCAAAAACATTCAGTACTTC
few,TRBJ1-3,NA,TRBV5-6,CASSFLGSGNTIYF,TGTGCCAGCAGCTTTCTGGGCTCTGGAAACACCATATATTTT
many,TRBJ1-1,NA,TRBV20-1,CSARALTVKNTEAFF,TGCAGTGCTAGAGCCTTGACAGTTAAGAACACTGAAGCTTTCTTT
many,TRBJ2-7,NA,TRBV6-2/TRBV6-3,CASKKDRASVYEQYF,TGTGCCAGCAAAAAGGACAGAGCCAGCGTCTACGAGCAGTACTTC
many,TRBJ1-5,NA,TRBV24-1,CATSDFSGLKFSNQPQHF,TGTGCCACCAGTGATTTTTCAGGGTTGAAGTTTAGCAATCAGCCCCAGCATTTT
many,TRBJ1-5,NA,TRBV20-1,CSAKGGLGANQPQHF,TGCAGTGCTAAGGGGGGGCTGGGTGCCAATCAGCCCCAGCATTTT
few,TRBJ2-7,NA,TRBV7-2,CASSFVRYEQYF,TGTGCCAGCAGCTTCGTCAGATACGAGCAGTACTTC
few,TRBJ2-2,NA,TRBV19,CASTPTGYKTGELFF,TGTGCCAGTACTCCCACGGGCTACAAAACCGGGGAGCTGTTTTTT
many,TRBJ1-1,NA,TRBV6-2/TRBV6-3,CASSYNPIFTEAFF,TGTGCCAGCAGTTACAATCCAATCTTCACTGAAGCTTTCTTT
many,TRBJ1-2,NA,TRBV6-2/TRBV6-3,CASSDSPDGYTF,TGTGCCAGCAGCGACTCCCCGGACGGCTACACCTTC
many,TRBJ1-5,NA,TRBV6-1,CASSEGGVSNQPQHF,TGTGCCAGCAGTGAAGGTGGGGTCAGCAATCAGCCCCAGCATTTT
NA,TRBJ1-6,TRBD1,TRBV15,CATSSATGGYSPLHF,TGTGCCACCAGCAGCGCGACAGGGGGCTATTCACCCCTCCACTTT
NA,TRBJ1-6,NA,TRBV28,CASIGGSYNSPLHF,TGTGCCAGCATCGGGGGTTCCTATAATTCACCCCTCCACTTT
many,TRBJ1-1,TRBD1,TRBV6-1,CASRAGGLNTEAFF,TGTGCCAGCAGAGCAGGGGGACTGAACACTGAAGCTTTCTTT
many,TRBJ2-5,NA,TRBV3-1,CASSQGPETQYF,TGTGCCAGCAGCCAAGGACCGGAGACCCAGTACTTC
many,TRBJ1-2,NA,TRBV29-1,CSVQYRATRHYGYTF,TGCAGCGTACAATACCGGGCCACAAGACACTATGGCTACACCTTC
many,TRBJ2-6,TRBD1,TRBV29-1,CSVGTGKVAGANVLTF,TGCAGCGTAGGGACAGGGAAAGTCGCTGGGGCCAACGTCCTGACTTTC
few,TRBJ1-1,TRBD1,TRBV18,CASSPPADRSPGAFF,TGTGCCAGCTCACCACCGGCGGACAGGTCCCCCGGCGCTTTCTTT
few,TRBJ1-2,NA,TRBV12-3/TRBV12-4,CASSLVQFNYGYTF,TGTGCCAGCAGTTTAGTCCAGTTTAACTATGGCTACACCTTC
many,TRBJ1-2,TRBD1,TRBV12-3/TRBV12-4,CASSATGTGGEGYTF,TGTGCCAGCAGTGCGACGGGGACAGGGGGTGAGGGCTACACCTTC
few,TRBJ1-1,NA,TRBV14,CASSQGGPETEAFF,TGTGCCAGCAGCCAAGGAGGGCCGGAGACTGAAGCTTTCTTT
many,TRBJ1-1,NA,TRBV12-3/TRBV12-4,CASSLSLRSEAFF,TGTGCCAGCAGTTTATCCTTGAGGTCTGAAGCTTTCTTT
NA,TRBJ2-7,NA,TRBV4-3,CASSQGLSGLYEQYF,TGCGCCAGCAGCCAAGGGCTATCCGGCCTCTACGAGCAGTACTTC
many,TRBJ1-5,NA,TRBV19,CASLAQGRNQPQHF,TGTGCCTCCCTAGCTCAGGGTCGGAATCAGCCCCAGCATTTT
many,TRBJ1-5,NA,TRBV27,CASSSQDSRVSPQHF,TGTGCCAGCAGTTCCCAAGACAGCAGGGTGTCGCCCCAGCATTTT
NA,TRBJ1-2,NA,TRBV20-1,CSARPLLEGAYGYTF,TGCAGTGCTAGACCTCTACTTGAGGGAGCCTATGGCTACACCTTC
many,TRBJ2-7,TRBD1,TRBV3-1,CASSQGGGLTYEQYF,TGTGCCAGCAGCCAAGGAGGGGGCCTTACCTACGAGCAGTACTTC
NA,TRBJ1-2,TRBD1,TRBV29-1,CSILLFRTGIYGYTF,TGCAGCATTCTTCTCTTTAGGACAGGGATCTATGGCTACACCTTC
many,TRBJ1-5,NA,TRBV12-3/TRBV12-4,CASSHRGGDRYQPQHF,TGTGCCAGCAGTCATAGGGGGGGCGACAGGTATCAGCCCCAGCATTTT